These T cell receptor beta chains were read from a single sample in a study of blood T cell repertoires in COVID-19. This table comes from immunoSEQ multiplex PCR, and its TCRdb copy is limited to in-frame clones, with some not included. Of about 200,000 clones in the sample, approximately 78% were seen once. Source material: peripheral blood. All receptors come from a woman of 80 years or more with COVID-19, enrolled during active disease. Each CDR3 is given with its conserved first and last residue. Fields, in order: J gene, clone size, V gene, D gene, CDR3 DNA, CDR3 protein. The D gene is left open where the match is weak. Size values are once, few and many counts, or a class for expanded clones, and some rows have none.

TRBJ2-7,NA,TRBV30,TRBD1,TGTGCCTGGACACAGGGGGCGCGTGAGCAGTACTTC,CAWTQGAREQYF
TRBJ2-3,NA,TRBV5-1,NA,TGCGCCAGCAACTTCGGGGGAGGCACAGATACGCAGTATTTT,CASNFGGGTDTQYF
TRBJ1-2,NA,TRBV7-3,NA,TGTGCCAGCAGCTTAGTTGCAGGGGATGGCTACACCTTC,CASSLVAGDGYTF
TRBJ1-2,NA,TRBV3-1/TRBV3-2,TRBD1,TGTGCCAGCAGCCAAGGAGGACAGGGAGGCTACACCTTC,CASSQGGQGGYTF
TRBJ1-3,NA,TRBV30,TRBD1,TGTGCCTGGGCCGACAGGGGGCCTTGGGGAAACACCATATATTTT,CAWADRGPWGNTIYF
TRBJ1-1,few,TRBV11-2,NA,TGTGCCAGCAGCTTATCGCGTCATGAAGCTTTCTTT,CASSLSRHEAFF
TRBJ1-2,NA,TRBV7-2,TRBD1,TGTGCCAGCAGCGCGGACAGGGGGGACTATGGCTACACCTTC,CASSADRGDYGYTF
TRBJ2-1,NA,TRBV30,TRBD2,TGTGCCTCACTGCGCAGACTAGCGGCCTCGGAGCAGTTCTTC,CASLRRLAASEQFF
TRBJ2-2,NA,TRBV4-2,TRBD2,TGTGCCAGCAGCCAAGATGGGGGGAGGGCCTTAGGCGGGGAGCTGTTTTTT,CASSQDGGRALGGELFF
TRBJ2-5,NA,TRBV18,NA,TGTGCCAGCTCACCACCGAGTGAGGAGACCCAGTACTTC,CASSPPSEETQYF
TRBJ2-7,once,TRBV9,NA,TGTGCCAGCAGCGTAGCTCCGGTTTCCCCCTACGAGCAGTACTTC,CASSVAPVSPYEQYF
TRBJ1-1,NA,TRBV3-1/TRBV3-2,NA,TGTGCCAGCAGCACGCGAGGGAGAAACACTGAAGCTTTCTTT,CASSTRGRNTEAFF
TRBJ1-1,NA,TRBV14,NA,TGTGCCAGCAGCCGTATACAGGGGAACACTGAAGCTTTCTTT,CASSRIQGNTEAFF
TRBJ1-2,once,TRBV19,NA,TGTGCCAGTAGTAAGCTTCGAGGAGGGAACTATGGCTACACCTTC,CASSKLRGGNYGYTF
TRBJ1-1,once,TRBV6-6,NA,TGTGCCAGCAGTTTCGGGGAAGACACTGAAGCTTTCTTT,CASSFGEDTEAFF
TRBJ1-6,NA,TRBV28,NA,TGTGCCAGCAGTTTATACAGTCTAGGTTCGGGACATTCTTTGAGCTCCTATAATTCACCCCTCCACTTT,CASSLYSLGSGHSLSSYNSPLHF
TRBJ2-3,NA,TRBV15,NA,TGTGCCACCAGCGGGACTTTGATGAATACGCAGTATTTT,CATSGTLMNTQYF
TRBJ1-4,NA,TRBV7-6,NA,TGTGCCAGCAGCTTAGTTCCTGGAGGTGAAAAACTGTTTTTT,CASSLVPGGEKLFF
TRBJ1-3,NA,TRBV28,TRBD1,TGTGCCAGCAGTTCTACAGGGGCCTTCTCTGGAAACACCATATATTTT,CASSSTGAFSGNTIYF
TRBJ1-5,NA,TRBV11-3,NA,TGTGCCAGCAGCTTAGGAGGGGGTTATAGCAATCAGCCCCAGCATTTT,CASSLGGGYSNQPQHF
TRBJ2-3,NA,TRBV19,TRBD1,TGTGCCAGTAAATCCGGGACAGGTCGCACAGATACGCAGTATTTT,CASKSGTGRTDTQYF
TRBJ1-4,NA,TRBV7-9,NA,TGTGCCAGCAGCTTAACAGGAGGGACTGAAAAACTGTTTTTT,CASSLTGGTEKLFF
TRBJ2-3,NA,TRBV4-2,TRBD2,TGTGCCAGCAGCCAAAATGGCGGGAGGGCCTCCACAGATACGCAGTATTTT,CASSQNGGRASTDTQYF
TRBJ1-5,few,TRBV2,TRBD1,TGTGCCAGCAGTGAGGGAAACAGGGGATTTAATCAGCCCCAGCATTTT,CASSEGNRGFNQPQHF
TRBJ1-4,NA,TRBV25-1,NA,TGTGCCAGCAGTGATCCGGCCAGGGGATGGAATGAAAAACTGTTTTTT,CASSDPARGWNEKLFF
TRBJ1-1,NA,TRBV6-5,NA,TGTGCCAGTTGTGGAGATTTGAACACTGAAGCTTTCTTT,CASCGDLNTEAFF
TRBJ2-1,NA,TRBV2,TRBD2,TGTGCCAGCAGTGAATTTAGCGGGACCTACAATGAGCAGTTCTTC,CASSEFSGTYNEQFF
TRBJ1-2,NA,TRBV5-1,TRBD1,TGCGCCAGCAGCTCCCACACAGGGGTGGATGGCTACACCTTC,CASSSHTGVDGYTF
TRBJ1-6,few,TRBV7-2,TRBD1,TGTGCCAGCAGCTCGGACAGGGTTTATGATTCACCCCTCCACTTT,CASSSDRVYDSPLHF